This TCR beta chain was captured by sequencing in a study of T-cell memory formation after mild COVID-19 (dated by TCRdb to about 2021). About the full investigation: TCR sequence clusters from the two donors were largely donor specific. Longitudinal TCRalpha and TCRbeta repertoire sequencing tracked T-cell clones expanding and contracting after mild COVID-19 in two donors. The cohort was made up of two young adult volunteers, one female and one male, who were previously healthy.

Looking up the germline V gene yields CDR1 MGHRA and CDR2 YSYEKL. Including cysteine and phenylalanine, the CDR3 has 17 amino acids. Only the CDR3 DNA is retained, 51 bases long and in frame from the first base. Trimmed from V: 1 base; trimmed from J: 2 bases; junction bases lacking a gene match: 10. The paper as a whole reports these results and caveats: Some responding clones were detected in pre-infection memory, which suggested that pre-existing cross-reactive memory T cells had joined the SARS-CoV-2 response. Clones that contracted from day 15 to 85 showed balanced CD4/CD8 phenotypes, whereas a second wave of clones that expanded from day 15 to 37 leaned towards CD4+. Contracting CD4+ clones were found mainly in CM and EM memory subsets, while CD8+ clones were enriched in EMRA. Only a couple of mild cases were covered in the study, and larger cohorts including severe cases with pre-infection samples were considered necessary. The second-wave clones that peaked on day 37 were not confirmed to be SARS-CoV-2 specific.

As regards this clonotype: Its antigen remains undetermined. Base-call qualities are not available, and no considerably larger clone is one nucleotide away.

For sequencing, an Illumina NovaSeq 6000 was employed. cDNA libraries for TCRalpha and TCRbeta were prepared by 5'RACE using constant-segment primers, with sample barcodes and unique molecular identifiers added. RNA was extracted from every sample with Trizol reagent. The libraries were amplified in two PCR steps, and the second step added a second sample barcode and Illumina TruSeq adapters. Sequencing of libraries was performed on an Illumina NovaSeq with 2 x 150 bp paired-end reads. The published analysis was carried out like this. With migec v1.2.7, reads were demultiplexed and then collapsed into UMI-guided consensus sequences. Using mixcr v2.1.11, UMI consensuses were aligned to TRA and TRB V and J templates and then assembled into clonotypes. A clonotype was counted as expanded or contracted only if both edgeR and NoisET called the change significant, with noise models trained on biological replicates. For edgeR calls, the thresholds were a false discovery rate-adjusted p below 0.01 and a log2 fold-change of 1. As an exploratory analysis of dynamics, max-normalized trajectories of the 1000 most abundant clonotypes were examined with PCA combined with hierarchical clustering. Separately sequenced CD4+ and CD8+ repertoires were used to assign the CD4 or CD8 phenotype of responding clones. TCRdb trimmed the raw reads at Q25, called clones with MiXCR and kept productive beta chains. Merged by CDR3 protein, the rows form single entries marked with the most common genes and DNA. The V and J calls come from TCRdb's annotation, not from the publication. This sample gives approximately 190,000 distinct CDR3 sequences in total; roughly 18% of them show up just once. The ten most abundant clones make up roughly 2.6% of the sample.

Ficoll-Paque density gradient centrifugation was used to isolate PBMCs. The sample consisted of PBMCs or a T cell subset sorted from them (not recorded which). This receptor chain uses TRBV4-1 and TRBJ1-2; TRBD1 aligns with 7 central bases. The sequence was collected from an adult woman who had mild COVID-19 (a few samples of this study predate the infection). The sample titles of this study are shuffled in the database, so cell type and time point are left out; the donor was told from shared clones. The CDR3 protein is CASSQVIRTGDNYGYTF. The nucleotides are TGCGCCAGCAGCCAAGTAATCCGGACAGGCGACAACTATGGCTACACCTTC.